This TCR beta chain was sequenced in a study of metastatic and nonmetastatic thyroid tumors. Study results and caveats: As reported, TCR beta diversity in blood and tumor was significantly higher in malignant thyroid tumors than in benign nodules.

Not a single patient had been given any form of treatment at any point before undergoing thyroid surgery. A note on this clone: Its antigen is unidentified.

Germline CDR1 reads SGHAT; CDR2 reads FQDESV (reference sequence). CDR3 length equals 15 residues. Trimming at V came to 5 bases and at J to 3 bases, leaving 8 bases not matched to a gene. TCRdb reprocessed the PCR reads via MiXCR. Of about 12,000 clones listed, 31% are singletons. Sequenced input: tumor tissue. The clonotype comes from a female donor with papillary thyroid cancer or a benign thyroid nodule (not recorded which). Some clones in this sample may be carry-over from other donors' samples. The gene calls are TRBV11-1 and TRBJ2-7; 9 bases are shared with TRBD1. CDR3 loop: CASSLDADRGYEQYF. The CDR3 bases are TGTGCCAGCAGCCTAGATGCGGACAGGGGCTACGAGCAGTACTTC.